Here is one T cell receptor beta chain with its context. Its cognate antigen has yet to be identified. The sample holds no much larger clone one base away, and base qualities are not on file. The data stem from a study of shared clonotypes between healthy human individuals (dated by TCRdb to about 2020). Describing the broader study: The cohort comprised two women and a few men aged 18 to 49 years. For each donor, CD4 naive and CD4 memory were each run on three plates, CD8 naive on two plates, and CD8 memory on one plate. Blood TCR repertoires of roughly 5 healthy adults were deeply sequenced to estimate repertoire size and the extent of clonotype sharing between individuals. To increase sequencing depth and limit assay-specific biases, different laboratories used diverse techniques to prepare libraries and sequence TCR repertoires. Leukapheresis yielded between about 0.85 and 9 billion PBMCs per donor. Results and caveats for the whole study, not just this receptor: Compared with non-shared clonotypes, clonotypes shared by all four sorted-subset donors had higher generation probabilities. Based on pairwise subsampling, the degree of clonotype sharing among donors was expected to be affected by sequencing depth. Even with the large sequencing depth, rarefaction of the sorted-subset datasets indicated that sequencing was incomplete. The genetic and exposure-history diversity represented was limited by the small number of donors. Sampling was restricted to blood, and TCR repertoires in tissues likely differ from the TCR repertoires found in blood. Across a few donors, about 4.5% of naive CD4, roughly 3.3% of naive CD8, under 2.5% of memory CD4, and roughly 0.41% of memory CD8 clonotypes were shared. Naive subsets generally had larger estimated clonotype richness than memory subsets did.

For the CD8 naive samples, CD45RO-negative cells were positively selected for CCR7, yielding a CD45RA+CCR7+ population from which TemRA cells were excluded. The donors were healthy, HIV-negative adults with no recently reported acute infections or vaccinations. Every donor was a Caucasian adult living in Nashville, Tennessee, USA. Blood was collected by leukapheresis, and PBMCs were isolated by Ficoll-Histopaque density gradient centrifugation and then cryopreserved in liquid nitrogen vapor phase. Purity and quantity of every magnetically sorted T cell population were checked by analytical flow cytometry. Genomic DNA was isolated from each sorted fraction and quantified by UV absorbance on a Nanodrop 2000c. Relative to germline, V is 3 bases shorter and J is 0 bases shorter, with 9 bases between their ends. CDR1 and CDR2 (SEHNR, FQNEAQ) derive from the germline V gene (reference sequence). The CDR3 covers 15 residues, taking in both the cysteine and the phenylalanine. The kept DNA is CDR3 alone, 45 bases in frame from the first base.

TCR CDR3 regions were amplified from genomic DNA by multiplex PCR using the deep immunoSEQ assay. Extracted genomic DNA from each cell subset was spread evenly across all wells of several immunoSEQ 96-well plates, with each plate serving as a replicate. For sorted subsets, each replicate PCR was loaded with about 200 ng genomic DNA, equivalent to 30,000 or so T cell genomes. The purified libraries were quantified using a Qubit 3.0 fluorometer, sized with a Bioanalyzer 2100, and then quantified again using the KAPA Library Quantification kit. Every immunoSEQ 96-well plate was sequenced on a separate single-read 150-cycle Illumina NextSeq 550 flow cell. The paper's data handling went like this. Because the immunoSEQ output held only junctional sequences and lacked quality scores, the filtering could not match the filtering applied to full-length reads. To assign V/J genes and CDR3, sequences were annotated using PyIR, a Python wrapper for IgBLAST v1.9, with IMGT germline references. Reads were filtered out if the reads had weak V/J assignments (E-value above 1e-6), no CDR3, stop codons, out-of-frame junctions, or ambiguous translated residues. V3J clonotypes were defined as sequences sharing an identical inferred V gene, J gene, and CDR3 amino acid sequence. The percentage overlap between two repertoires was calculated by dividing the number of shared unique clonotypes by the size of the smaller repertoire. Richness of each repertoire was evaluated using RTK rarefaction, the Chao1 estimator, and Recon v2.1 estimates of unobserved clonotypes. Generation probabilities were computed with OLGA for all TCRbeta clonotypes obtained by the gDNA method from several donors. TCRdb's version of the immuneACCESS table is confined to in-frame rearrangements and falls short of the full clone set. An unresolved V gene accounts for under half of the shortfall where checked; the remainder is of unknown origin. V and J calls and clone size are given by that table; D and trimming were obtained from the DNA. The sample table lists 1.5 million to 2.5 million clones, less than 95% of them with a count of one. Together, the top ten hold less than 1.5% of the sample.

The sequence is built from TRBV7-9 and TRBJ2-1; the D assignment is uncertain and may be TRBD1 or TRBD2, with 5 bases supporting each. This TCR derives from a man aged 18-30 years in good health. Source material: naive CD8+ T cells sorted from blood. The cell subset or site label on this specimen signifies: CD45RA+CCR7+. The bases are TGTGCCAGCAGCTTTAAGGGGAGCTCCTACAATGAGCAGTTCTTC. It codes for CASSFKGSSYNEQFF.